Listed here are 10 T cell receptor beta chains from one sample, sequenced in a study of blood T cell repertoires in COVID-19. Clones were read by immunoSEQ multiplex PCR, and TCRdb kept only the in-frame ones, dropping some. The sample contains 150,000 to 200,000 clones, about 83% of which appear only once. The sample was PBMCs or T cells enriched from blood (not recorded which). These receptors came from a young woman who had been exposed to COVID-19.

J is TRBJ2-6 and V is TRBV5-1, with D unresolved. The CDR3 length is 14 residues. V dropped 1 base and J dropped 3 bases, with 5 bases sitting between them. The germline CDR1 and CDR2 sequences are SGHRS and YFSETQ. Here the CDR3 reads CASSLSYGANVLTF. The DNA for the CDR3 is TGCGCCAGCAGCTTGTCTTATGGGGCCAACGTCCTGACTTTC.

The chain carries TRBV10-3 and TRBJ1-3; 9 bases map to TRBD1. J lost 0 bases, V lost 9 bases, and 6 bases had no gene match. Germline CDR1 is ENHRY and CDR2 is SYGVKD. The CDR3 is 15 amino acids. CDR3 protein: CAITPGQGSGNTIYF. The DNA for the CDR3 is TGTGCCATTACTCCGGGACAGGGCTCTGGAAACACCATATATTTT.

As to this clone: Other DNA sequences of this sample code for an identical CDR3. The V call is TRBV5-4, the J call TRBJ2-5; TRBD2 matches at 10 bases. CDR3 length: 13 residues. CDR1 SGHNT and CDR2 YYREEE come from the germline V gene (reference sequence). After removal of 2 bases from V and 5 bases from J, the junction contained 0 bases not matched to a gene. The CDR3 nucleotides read TGTGCCAGCAGCTTAGCGGGGGGGGAGACCCAGTACTTC. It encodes CASSLAGGETQYF.

In nucleotides, the CDR3 is TGTGCCAGCAATTCTGTAGGGGGCGTCGGGGAGCTGTTTTTT. It is translated as CASNSVGGVGELFF. The V gene is TRBV2, the J gene TRBJ2-2, with TRBD1 identical over 7 bases. Germline V lookup: CDR1 SNHLY, CDR2 FYNNEI. The CDR3 has 14 amino acids. J gave up 7 bases and V 7 bases, and 9 bases lay outside the gene matches.

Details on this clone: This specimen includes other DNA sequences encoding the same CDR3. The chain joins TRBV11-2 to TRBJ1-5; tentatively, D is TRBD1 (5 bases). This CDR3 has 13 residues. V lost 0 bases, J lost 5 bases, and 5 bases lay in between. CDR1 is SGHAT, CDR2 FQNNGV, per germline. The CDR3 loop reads CASSLDRDQPQHF. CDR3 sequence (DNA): TGTGCCAGCAGCTTAGACAGGGATCAGCCCCAGCATTTT.

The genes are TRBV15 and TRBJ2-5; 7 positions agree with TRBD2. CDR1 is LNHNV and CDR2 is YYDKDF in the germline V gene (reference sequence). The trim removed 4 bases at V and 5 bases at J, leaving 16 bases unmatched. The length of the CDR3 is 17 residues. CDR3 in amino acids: CATSTPPGGGFFETQYF. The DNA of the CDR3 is TGTGCCACCAGCACCCCCCCCGGCGGGGGATTTTTTGAGACCCAGTACTTC.

The CDR3 loop reads CASRDSFNSPLHF. DNA of the CDR3: TGTGCCAGCCGGGACAGTTTTAATTCACCCCTCCACTTT. The J gene is TRBJ1-6, the V gene TRBV18, with 7 bases matching TRBD1. The V gene's germline CDR1 is KGHSH and CDR2 LQKENI. This CDR3 spans 13 amino acids. The junction had 4 bases not matched to a gene; V was cut back by 8 bases and J by 6 bases. Full variable domain (outside the CDR3, taken from reference TRBV18 and TRBJ1-6): NAGVMQNPRHLVRRRGQEARLRCSPMKGHSHVYWYRQLPEEGLKFMVYLQKENIIDESGMPKERFSAEFPKEGPSILRIQQVVRGDSAAYFCASRDSFNSPLHFGNGTRLTVT.

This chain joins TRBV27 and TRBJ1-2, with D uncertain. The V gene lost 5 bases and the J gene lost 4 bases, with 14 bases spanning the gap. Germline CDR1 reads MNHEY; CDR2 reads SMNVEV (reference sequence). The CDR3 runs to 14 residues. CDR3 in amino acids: CASSPTPGFYGYTF. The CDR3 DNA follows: TGTGCCAGCAGTCCGACACCGGGATTCTATGGCTACACCTTC.

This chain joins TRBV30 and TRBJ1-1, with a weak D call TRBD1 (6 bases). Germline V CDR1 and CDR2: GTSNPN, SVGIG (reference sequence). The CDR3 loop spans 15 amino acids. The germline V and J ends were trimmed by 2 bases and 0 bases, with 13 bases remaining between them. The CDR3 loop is CAWSRWTELNTEAFF. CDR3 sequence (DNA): TGTGCCTGGAGTCGCTGGACAGAATTGAACACTGAAGCTTTCTTT.

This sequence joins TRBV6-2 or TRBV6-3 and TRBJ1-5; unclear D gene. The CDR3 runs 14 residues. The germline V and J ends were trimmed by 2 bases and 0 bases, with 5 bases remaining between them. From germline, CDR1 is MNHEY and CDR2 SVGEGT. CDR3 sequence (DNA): TGTGCCAGCAGTTACGGCAATAGCAATCAGCCCCAGCATTTT. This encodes CASSYGNSNQPQHF.